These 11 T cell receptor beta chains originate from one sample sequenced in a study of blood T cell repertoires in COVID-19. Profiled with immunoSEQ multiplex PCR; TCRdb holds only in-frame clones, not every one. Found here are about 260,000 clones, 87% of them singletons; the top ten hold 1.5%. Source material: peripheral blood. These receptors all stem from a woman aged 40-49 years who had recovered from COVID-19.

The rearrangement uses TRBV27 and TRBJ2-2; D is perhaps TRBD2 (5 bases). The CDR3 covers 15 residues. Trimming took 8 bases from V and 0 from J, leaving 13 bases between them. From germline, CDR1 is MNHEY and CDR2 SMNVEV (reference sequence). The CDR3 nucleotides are TGTGCCAGCCAACACGAGGGTCCGAACACCGGGGAGCTGTTTTTT. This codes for CASQHEGPNTGELFF.

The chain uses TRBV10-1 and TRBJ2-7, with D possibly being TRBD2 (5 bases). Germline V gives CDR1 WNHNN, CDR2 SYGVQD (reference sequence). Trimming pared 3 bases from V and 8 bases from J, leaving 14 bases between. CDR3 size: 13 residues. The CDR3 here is CASSDIFSGKQYF. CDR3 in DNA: TGCGCCAGCAGTGATATCTTCAGCGGCAAGCAGTACTTC.

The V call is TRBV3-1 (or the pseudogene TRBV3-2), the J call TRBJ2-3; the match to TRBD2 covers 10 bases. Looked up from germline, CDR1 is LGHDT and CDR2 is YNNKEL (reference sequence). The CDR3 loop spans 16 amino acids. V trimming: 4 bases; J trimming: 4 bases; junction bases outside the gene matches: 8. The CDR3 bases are TGTGCCAGCAGCCGGTTAGCGGGGGGTCTCTCAGATACGCAGTATTTT. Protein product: CASSRLAGGLSDTQYF.

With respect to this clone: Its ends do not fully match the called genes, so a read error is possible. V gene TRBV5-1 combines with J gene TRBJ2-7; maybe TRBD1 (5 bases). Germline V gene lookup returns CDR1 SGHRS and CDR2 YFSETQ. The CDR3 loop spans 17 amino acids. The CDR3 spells CASGLGRSGRASYEQYF. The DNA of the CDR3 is TGCGCCAGCGGCTTGGGTCGCTCTGGCAGGGCCTCCTACGAGCAGTACTTC.

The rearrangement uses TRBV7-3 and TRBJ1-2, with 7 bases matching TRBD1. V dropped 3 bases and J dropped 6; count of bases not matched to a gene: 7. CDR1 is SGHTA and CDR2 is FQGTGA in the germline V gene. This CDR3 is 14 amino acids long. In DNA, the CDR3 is TGTGCCAGCAGCTTGACAGGGAACGTCGATGGCTACACCTTC. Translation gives CASSLTGNVDGYTF.

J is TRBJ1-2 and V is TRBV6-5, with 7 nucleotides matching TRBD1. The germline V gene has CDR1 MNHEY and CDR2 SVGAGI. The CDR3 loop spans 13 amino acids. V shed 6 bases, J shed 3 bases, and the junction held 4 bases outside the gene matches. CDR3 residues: CASRAGGDYGYTF. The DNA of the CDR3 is TGTGCCAGCAGGGCAGGGGGAGACTATGGCTACACCTTC.

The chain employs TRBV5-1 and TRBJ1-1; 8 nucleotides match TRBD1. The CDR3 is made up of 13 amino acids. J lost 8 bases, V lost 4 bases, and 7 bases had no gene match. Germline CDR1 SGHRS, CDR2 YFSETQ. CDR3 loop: CASSLNRDREAFF. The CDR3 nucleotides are TGCGCCAGCAGCCTAAACCGGGACAGGGAAGCTTTCTTT.

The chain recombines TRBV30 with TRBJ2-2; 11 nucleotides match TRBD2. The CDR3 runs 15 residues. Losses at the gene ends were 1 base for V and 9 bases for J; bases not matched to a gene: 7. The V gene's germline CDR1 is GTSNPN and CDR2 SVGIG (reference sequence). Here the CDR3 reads CAWSGLAGSIRELFF. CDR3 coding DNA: TGTGCCTGGAGTGGACTAGCGGGGAGTATCAGGGAGCTGTTTTTT.

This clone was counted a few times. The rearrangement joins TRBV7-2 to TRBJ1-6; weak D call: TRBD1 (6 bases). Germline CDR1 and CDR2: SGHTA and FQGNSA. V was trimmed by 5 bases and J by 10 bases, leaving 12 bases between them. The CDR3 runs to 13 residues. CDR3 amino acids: CASSGRGGSPLHF. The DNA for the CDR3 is TGTGCCAGCAGCGGCAGGGGTGGCTCACCCCTCCACTTT. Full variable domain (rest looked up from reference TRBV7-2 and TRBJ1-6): GAGVSQSPSNKVTEKGKDVELRCDPISGHTALYWYRQSLGQGLEFLIYFQGNSAPDKSGLPSDRFSAERTGGSVSTLTIQRTQQEDSAVYLCASSGRGGSPLHFGNGTRLTVT.

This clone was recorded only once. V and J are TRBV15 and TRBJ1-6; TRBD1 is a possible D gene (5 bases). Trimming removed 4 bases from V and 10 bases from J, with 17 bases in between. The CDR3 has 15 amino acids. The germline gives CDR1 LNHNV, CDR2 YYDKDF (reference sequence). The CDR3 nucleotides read TGTGCCACCAGCAAGTCGGGGGAGAGATGGTCACCCCTCCACTTT. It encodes CATSKSGERWSPLHF. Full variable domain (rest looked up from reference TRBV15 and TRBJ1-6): DAMVIQNPRYQVTQFGKPVTLSCSQTLNHNVMYWYQQKSSQAPKLLFHYYDKDFNNEADTPDNFQSRRPNTSFCFLDIRSPGLGDTAMYLCATSKSGERWSPLHFGNGTRLTVT.

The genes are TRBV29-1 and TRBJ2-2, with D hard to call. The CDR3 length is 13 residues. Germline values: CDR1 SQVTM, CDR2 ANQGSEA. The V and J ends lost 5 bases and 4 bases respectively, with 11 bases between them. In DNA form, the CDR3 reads TGCAGCGTTCCAGCGCTGGGCACCGGGGAGCTGTTTTTT. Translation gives CSVPALGTGELFF.